This T cell receptor (beta chain) is from a study of T-cell reconstitution after alpha-beta-depleted transplantation in children. Preparation of the TCRbeta library used unique molecular identifiers. MiXCR, run by TCRdb on the PCR reads, gives a single entry per CDR3 protein. The table records about 830,000 distinct CDR3 sequences, approximately 15% of them present only once. The study's findings and limits: After transplant, high TCRbeta diversity at day 60 in some patients arose from surviving recipient T cells and thymic progenitors. Reported findings indicate that, about two months after transplant, alpha-beta T cells came from several hundred expanded clones, which were derived from non-depleted graft cells. T-cell numbers and diversity, one year after transplant, stemmed largely from T cells that were newly produced.

Remarks on this clonotype: Antigen: not known.

Sequences were derived from PBMCs, mostly from graft donor cells, sampled 360 days after TCRalphabeta/CD19-depleted stem cell transplant. The receptor's source is a male patient aged 10-17 years who had a stem cell transplant for acute lymphoblastic leukemia, so the T cells may come from the graft donor.

The CDR3 protein is CASGGGWSEDTQYF. Written as DNA, the CDR3 is TGTGCCAGCGGTGGAGGGTGGTCGGAAGATACGCAGTATTTT. The chain carries TRBV6-1 and TRBJ2-3; a weak D match, TRBD2 (6 bases). CDR1 is MNHNS and CDR2 is SASEGT in the germline V gene. The germline V and J ends were trimmed by 8 bases and 5 bases, with 17 bases remaining between them. This CDR3 is built from 14 residues.